This T cell receptor (beta chain) is from a study of identical twins. Findings and caveats of the study: Less excess twin sharing appeared in beta out-of-frame sequences. Insertion counts were lower in abundant cord blood beta clonotypes, a trend that memory repertoires did not show.

As regards this clonotype: Its antigen is not identified.

Each cDNA held unique molecular identifiers, and template switching gave it a universal primer site. TCRdb analysed the 5' RACE reads with MiXCR anew, one entry per CDR3 protein. The profile shows approximately 530,000 distinct CDR3 sequences, approximately 20% of them singletons. This CDR3 contains 16 residues. Germline V gives CDR1 DFQATT, CDR2 SNEGSKA (reference sequence). V lost 4 bases and J lost 1, with 16 bases in between. These same data were also listed under a study on yellow fever vaccine responses in identical twins.

Sequences were obtained from CD4+ T cells sorted from blood. This rearrangement joins TRBV20-1 to TRBJ2-2; D remains ambiguous. This TCR derives from a woman between 18 and 29 years old in good health. CDR3 residues: CSATKVGKKNTGELFF. The CDR3 region has the DNA TGCAGTGCTACGAAAGTAGGAAAGAAGAACACCGGGGAGCTGTTTTTT.